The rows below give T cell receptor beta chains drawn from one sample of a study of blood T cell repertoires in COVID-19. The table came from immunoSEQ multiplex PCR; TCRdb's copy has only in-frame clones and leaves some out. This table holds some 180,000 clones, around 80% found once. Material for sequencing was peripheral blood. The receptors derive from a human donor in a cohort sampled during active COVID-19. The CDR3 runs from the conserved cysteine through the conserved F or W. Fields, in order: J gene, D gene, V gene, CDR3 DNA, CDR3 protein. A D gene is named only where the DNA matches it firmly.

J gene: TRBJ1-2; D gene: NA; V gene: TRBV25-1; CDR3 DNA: TGTGCCAGCAGTGAATGGGGCGGGGAAAGCTATGGCTACACCTTC; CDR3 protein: CASSEWGGESYGYTF
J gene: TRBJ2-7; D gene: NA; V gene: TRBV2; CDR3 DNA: TGTGCCAGCAGTGAAAGCGGAACCGACGAGCAGTACTTC; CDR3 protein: CASSESGTDEQYF
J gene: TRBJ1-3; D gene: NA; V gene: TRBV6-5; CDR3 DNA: TGTGCCAGCAGTTACGATCAGGGTAACACCATATATTTT; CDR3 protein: CASSYDQGNTIYF
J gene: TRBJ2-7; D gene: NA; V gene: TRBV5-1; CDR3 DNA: TGCGCCAGCAGCCGGACAGAGATTTTCTCCTACGAGCAGTACTTC; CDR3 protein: CASSRTEIFSYEQYF
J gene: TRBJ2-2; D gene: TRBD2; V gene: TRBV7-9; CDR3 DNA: TGTGCCAGCAGCGTAAGCGGGAAGAACACCGGGGAGCTGTTTTTT; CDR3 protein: CASSVSGKNTGELFF
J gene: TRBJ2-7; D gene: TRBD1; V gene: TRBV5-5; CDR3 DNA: TGTGCCAGCAGCCCGGGACAGGCAAACTACGAGCAGTACTTC; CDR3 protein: CASSPGQANYEQYF
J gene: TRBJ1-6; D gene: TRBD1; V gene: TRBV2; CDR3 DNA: TGTGCCAGCAGTAAAAGCGGGACAGGGGGAAATTCACCCCTCCACTTT; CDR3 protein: CASSKSGTGGNSPLHF
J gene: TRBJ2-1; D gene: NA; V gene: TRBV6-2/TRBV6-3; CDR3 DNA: TGTGCCAGCAGTGCTCAGGATTACTCCTACAATGAGCAGTTCTTC; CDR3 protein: CASSAQDYSYNEQFF
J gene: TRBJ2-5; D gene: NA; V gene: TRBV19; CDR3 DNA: TGTGCCAGTAGTATAGGAGGGATCGGCGAGACCCAGTACTTC; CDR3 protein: CASSIGGIGETQYF
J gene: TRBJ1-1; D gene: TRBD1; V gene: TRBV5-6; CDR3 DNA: TGTGCCAGCAGCTTTGGTCCGGGACAGGGTTGGAGGATGAACACTGAAGCTTTCTTT; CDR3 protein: CASSFGPGQGWRMNTEAFF
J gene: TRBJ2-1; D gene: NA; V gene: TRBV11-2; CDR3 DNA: TGTGCCAGCAGCTTAACAGGGAGTAGTGGGCAGTTCTTC; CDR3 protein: CASSLTGSSGQFF
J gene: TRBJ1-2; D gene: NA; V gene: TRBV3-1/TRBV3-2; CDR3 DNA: TGTGCCAGCAGCCAAAATGACAGAGCCGTAGGCTACACCTTC; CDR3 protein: CASSQNDRAVGYTF
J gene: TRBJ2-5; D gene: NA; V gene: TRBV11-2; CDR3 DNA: TGTGCCAGCAGCTTAGCCCGGAGCCAAGAGACCCAGTACTTC; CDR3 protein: CASSLARSQETQYF
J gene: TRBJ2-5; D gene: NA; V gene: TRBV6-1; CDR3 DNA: TGTGCCAGCAGTGAAGGGACAGATGAGACCCAGTACTTC; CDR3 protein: CASSEGTDETQYF
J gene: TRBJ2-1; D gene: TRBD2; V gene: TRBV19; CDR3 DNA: TGTGCCAGTAGCCCAACCGGGACTAACTACAATGAGCAGTTCTTC; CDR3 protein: CASSPTGTNYNEQFF
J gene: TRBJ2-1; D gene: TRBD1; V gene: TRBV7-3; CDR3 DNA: TGTGCCAGCAGCTCCGACAGGGATGAGCAGTTCTTC; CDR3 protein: CASSSDRDEQFF
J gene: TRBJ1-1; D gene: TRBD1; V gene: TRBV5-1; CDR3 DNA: TGCGCCAGCAGCTTGGAGGGTTTAAGGAGACAGGGGGCTTGGGGGACTGAAGCTTTCTTT; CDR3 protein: CASSLEGLRRQGAWGTEAFF
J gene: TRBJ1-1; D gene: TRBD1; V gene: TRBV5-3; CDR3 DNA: TGTGCCAGAAGCTCGGGACAGGGGAACACTGAAGCTTTCTTT; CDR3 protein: CARSSGQGNTEAFF
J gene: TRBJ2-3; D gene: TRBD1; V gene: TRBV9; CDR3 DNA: TGTGCCAGCAGCGGGGACAGGGGGAGCACAGATACGCAGTATTTT; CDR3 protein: CASSGDRGSTDTQYF
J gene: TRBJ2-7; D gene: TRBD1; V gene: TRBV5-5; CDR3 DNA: TGTGCCAGCAGCTCTACAGGGGGCTACGAGCAGTACTTC; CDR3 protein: CASSSTGGYEQYF
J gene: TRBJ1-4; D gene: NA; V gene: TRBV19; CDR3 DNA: TGTGCCAGTAGTATAGTGGGAGATGAAAAACTGTTTTTT; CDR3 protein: CASSIVGDEKLFF
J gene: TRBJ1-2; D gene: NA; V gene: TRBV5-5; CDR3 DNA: TGTGCCAGCAGCTTGGGCAGGGTCTCTAACTATGGCTACACCTTC; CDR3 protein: CASSLGRVSNYGYTF
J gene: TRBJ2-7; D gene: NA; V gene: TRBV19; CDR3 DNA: TGTGCCAGTAGTATAACCTTAGATCAAACCTACGAGCAGTACTTC; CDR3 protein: CASSITLDQTYEQYF